Presented here are 10 T cell receptor beta chains from one specimen sequenced in a study of a mutant IDH1 vaccine in newly diagnosed glioma. These receptors lack a known antigen. The time point here: week 35, safety follow-up. Vaccination comprised doses that each held 300 ug of mutant IDH1 20-mer peptide, plus topical imiquimod. Libraries were prepared by immunoSEQ multiplex PCR; TCRdb keeps only in-frame clonotypes and omits some of them. The data contain roughly 52,000 clones, 70% to 80% of them seen just once; the ten biggest clones take up more than 9%. Sample: PBMCs, taken from a glioma patient whose treatment included an IDH1 peptide vaccine. The source of these receptors is a man aged 40-50 years with glioma.

The genes are TRBV5-4 and TRBJ2-5; 12 bases are a match to TRBD2. Germline V gene sequence: CDR1 SGHNT, CDR2 YYREEE (reference sequence). Losses at the gene ends were 5 bases for V and 5 bases for J; bases not matched to a gene: 10. CDR3 size: 16 residues. In DNA form, the CDR3 reads TGTGCCAGCAGTCCGCGACTAGCGGGAGTGATGGAGACCCAGTACTTC. It translates to CASSPRLAGVMETQYF. Together with reference TRBV5-4 and TRBJ2-5, the CDR3 gives the full variable domain: ETGVTQSPTHLIKTRGQQVTLRCSSQSGHNTVSWYQQALGQGPQFIFQYYREEENGRGNFPPRFSGLQFPNYSSELNVNALELDDSALYLCASSPRLAGVMETQYFGPGTRLLVL.

This clone has only a few counts. J is TRBJ2-5 and V is TRBV28, with D possibly TRBD2 on 6 matching bases. The germline V gene has CDR1 MDHEN and CDR2 SYDVKM. This CDR3 has 14 residues. V was clipped by 2 bases and J by 0 bases, with 7 bases between them. The CDR3 protein is CASSLTGDQETQYF. Written as DNA, the CDR3 is TGTGCCAGCAGTTTAACGGGGGACCAAGAGACCCAGTACTTC.

This clone has only a few counts. The V and J genes are TRBV4-1 and TRBJ1-5; D not certain. Germline V gene data show CDR1 as MGHRA and CDR2 as YSYEKL. Deletions cut 0 bases from V and 5 bases from J, with 5 bases between. This CDR3 has 13 residues. As DNA, the CDR3 is TGCGCCAGCAGCCAAGATCGCTATCAGCCCCAGCATTTT. Its protein product is CASSQDRYQPQHF.

The chain has TRBV7-2 and TRBJ1-5; 7 bases map to TRBD1. V was pared by 5 bases and J by 6 bases, with 13 bases of the junction left unmatched. This CDR3 is built from 16 residues. Germline V lookup: CDR1 SGHTA, CDR2 FQGNSA. As DNA, the CDR3 is TGTGCCAGCAGCGTGGAGGGGGCTGGTTTGAGTCAGCCCCAGCATTTT. This codes for CASSVEGAGLSQPQHF. Complete variable domain (other parts from reference TRBV7-2 and TRBJ1-5): GAGVSQSPSNKVTEKGKDVELRCDPISGHTALYWYRQSLGQGLEFLIYFQGNSAPDKSGLPSDRFSAERTGGSVSTLTIQRTQQEDSAVYLCASSVEGAGLSQPQHFGDGTRLSIL.

This clone appeared a few times. V and J are TRBV5-1 and TRBJ1-1; D perhaps matches TRBD1 (6 bases). This CDR3 has 17 amino acids. Germline V lookup: CDR1 SGHRS, CDR2 YFSETQ. The ends were cut back, 0 bases at V and 3 bases at J, with 18 bases in the middle. The CDR3 nucleotides are TGCGCCAGCAGCTTGGCCGTGGGGGCCGGTTCTGACACTGAAGCTTTCTTT. It specifies CASSLAVGAGSDTEAFF.

V usage is TRBV11-2 and J usage is TRBJ2-7; a weak D match, TRBD1 (5 bases). CDR1 SGHAT and CDR2 FQNNGV come from the germline V gene. Trimming took off 4 bases at V and 1 base at J, with 11 bases between the two ends. This CDR3 has 14 amino acids. The CDR3 sequence: CASSSPRTSYEQYF. The CDR3 bases are TGTGCCAGCAGCTCCCCCCGGACATCCTACGAGCAGTACTTC.

CDR3 in DNA: TGTGCCAGCAGCCCACTAGCGGGAGGGTACCAAGAGACCCAGTACTTC. It is translated as CASSPLAGGYQETQYF. The rearrangement links TRBV7-2 to TRBJ2-5, with 13 bases aligning to TRBD2. The V segment lost 5 bases and the J segment 0 bases; nucleotides outside the gene matches: 3. Per germline, CDR1 SGHTA and CDR2 FQGNSA. CDR3 length: 16 residues.

This clone was observed once. V gene TRBV27 combines with J gene TRBJ1-3; 10 bases align to TRBD1. This CDR3 has 14 residues. Germline V gene lookup returns CDR1 MNHEY and CDR2 SMNVEV (reference sequence). V was clipped by 8 bases and J by 2 bases; unmatched bases: 3. The chain's CDR3 is CASRGQGTGNTIYF. In DNA form, the CDR3 reads TGTGCCAGCCGGGGACAGGGGACTGGAAACACCATATATTTT.

This chain links TRBV10-2 with TRBJ1-5; unclear D gene. Trimming removed 5 bases from V and 3 bases from J, with 11 bases in between. The length of the CDR3 is 14 residues. CDR1 and CDR2 from the germline V gene are WSHSY and SAAADI. The CDR3, as DNA: TGCGCCAGCAGTCCCGGGTTAGACAATCAGCCCCAGCATTTT. It specifies CASSPGLDNQPQHF.

The CDR3 is CASSRDRGPEAFF. The CDR3, as DNA: TGTGCCAGCAGCAGGGACAGGGGGCCTGAAGCTTTCTTT. The rearrangement links TRBV6-1 to TRBJ1-1; 12 nucleotides line up with TRBD1. The CDR3 contains 13 residues. V was pared by 6 bases and J by 6 bases, with 2 bases of the junction left unmatched. The germline V gene has CDR1 MNHNS and CDR2 SASEGT.